One sample yielded the 7 T cell receptor beta chains listed below, sequenced in a study of blood T cell repertoires in COVID-19. Clones were read by immunoSEQ multiplex PCR, and TCRdb kept only the in-frame ones, dropping some. This sample has 200,000 to 250,000 clones, with 75% to 90% found just once. Sequenced material: PBMCs or T cells enriched from blood (not recorded which). The source of these receptors is a woman younger than 45 who had recovered from COVID-19.

The chain has TRBV4-2 and TRBJ2-1; 8 nucleotides line up with TRBD2. V lost 5 bases to trimming and J lost 4 bases; unmatched junction nucleotides: 10. The CDR3 is 16 residues long. Germline V lookup: CDR1 LGHNA, CDR2 YNFKEQ. The CDR3 DNA is TGTGCCAGCAGCAACGAGGCCAGCGGGAGATACAATGAGCAGTTCTTC. Encoded protein: CASSNEASGRYNEQFF.

The genes are TRBV6-5 and TRBJ1-1; weak D call: TRBD1 (6 bases). Trimming removed 7 bases from V and 4 bases from J, with 16 bases in between. The CDR3 is 14 amino acids. Germline CDR1 reads MNHEY; CDR2 reads SVGAGI. CDR3 amino acids: CASITLQGVTEAFF. The CDR3 DNA reads TGTGCCAGCATCACTTTACAGGGCGTCACTGAAGCTTTCTTT.

In its sample, this clone was seen once. The chain couples TRBV25-1 to TRBJ2-2; 7 bases match TRBD1. Germline V lookup: CDR1 MGHDK, CDR2 SYGVNS. This CDR3 has 17 amino acids. The trim removed 1 base at V and 4 bases at J, leaving 9 bases unmatched. The chain's CDR3 is CASSELVQGSGTGELFF. The CDR3 DNA sequence: TGTGCCAGCAGTGAATTGGTACAGGGGTCGGGCACCGGGGAGCTGTTTTTT.

The rearrangement uses TRBV4-2 and TRBJ2-3; 9 positions agree with TRBD2. The CDR3 sequence is 18 residues long. Germline V gene lookup returns CDR1 LGHNA and CDR2 YNFKEQ. Trimming cost V 0 bases and J 4 bases; bases outside gene matches: 11. The CDR3 DNA is TGTGCCAGCAGCCAAGAAGTCTGGCTAGCGGGAATCGCAGATACGCAGTATTTT. Amino acid sequence: CASSQEVWLAGIADTQYF.

The genes are TRBV4-3 and TRBJ1-1; perhaps TRBD1 as D (6 bases). V lost 0 bases and J 6 bases, leaving 23 bases between the germline ends. The germline V gene encodes CDR1 LGHNA and CDR2 YSLEER. The CDR3 extends over 18 amino acids. Written as DNA, the CDR3 is TGCGCCAGCAGCCAAGATTTGGTGTTTTGGACAGCTCCTGCTGAAGCTTTCTTT. It specifies CASSQDLVFWTAPAEAFF.

To note about this clone: Compared with germline, one end of the junction differs, possibly owing to a read error. The genes are TRBV15 and TRBJ2-6, with D maybe TRBD1 (5 bases). Per the germline V gene, CDR1 is LNHNV and CDR2 is YYDKDF (reference sequence). The CDR3 spans 16 residues. For the CDR3, the DNA is TGTGCCACCAGCAGAGATCGAAACTCTGGGGCCAACATCCTGACTTTC. Its translation: CATSRDRNSGANILTF.

The chain couples TRBV30 to TRBJ1-2; 9 bases match TRBD1. The CDR3 runs to 14 residues. Germline-derived CDR1 and CDR2 are GTSNPN and SVGIG (reference sequence). Trimming took 7 bases from V and 5 from J; bases not matched to a gene: 11. The CDR3 sequence: CASDRGFGWYGYTF. The CDR3 bases are TGTGCCTCGGACAGGGGATTCGGTTGGTATGGCTACACCTTC.